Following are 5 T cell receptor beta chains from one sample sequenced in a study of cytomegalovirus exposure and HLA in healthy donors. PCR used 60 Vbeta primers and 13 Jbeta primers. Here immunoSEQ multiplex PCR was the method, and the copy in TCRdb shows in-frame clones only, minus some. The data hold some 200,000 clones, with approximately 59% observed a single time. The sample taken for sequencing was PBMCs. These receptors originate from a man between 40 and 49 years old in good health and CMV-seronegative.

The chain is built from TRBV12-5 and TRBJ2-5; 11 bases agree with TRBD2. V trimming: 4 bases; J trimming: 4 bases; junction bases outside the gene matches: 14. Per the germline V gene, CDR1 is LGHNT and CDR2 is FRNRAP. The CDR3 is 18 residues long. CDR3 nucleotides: TGTGCTAGTGGTTCCCCGGGACTAGCGGATAAGACAGTAGAGACCCAGTACTTC. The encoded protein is CASGSPGLADKTVETQYF.

This CDR3 is CASSLAQGKHEQYF. The DNA of the CDR3 is TGTGCCAGCAGCTTAGCACAGGGAAAGCACGAGCAGTACTTC. The chain couples TRBV7-9 to TRBJ2-7; tentative D call: TRBD1 (6 bases). Germline V lookup: CDR1 SEHNR, CDR2 FQNEAQ (reference sequence). The CDR3 consists of 14 residues. The V gene lost 0 bases and the J gene lost 5 bases, with 11 bases spanning the gap.

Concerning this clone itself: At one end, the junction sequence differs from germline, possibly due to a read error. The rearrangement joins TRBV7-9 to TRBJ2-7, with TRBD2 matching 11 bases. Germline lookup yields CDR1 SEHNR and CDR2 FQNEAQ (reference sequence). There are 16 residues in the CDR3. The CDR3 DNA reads TGTTCCAGCAGCTTAGGTTCCGGGACTAGCGGCTCTGAGCAGTACTTC. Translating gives CSSSLGSGTSGSEQYF. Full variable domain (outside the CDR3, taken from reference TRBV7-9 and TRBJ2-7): DTGVSQNPRHKITKRGQNVTFRCDPISEHNRLYWYRQTLGQGPEFLTYFQNEAQLEKSRLLSDRFSAERPKGSFSTLEIQRTEQGDSAMYLCSSSLGSGTSGSEQYFGPGTRLTVT.

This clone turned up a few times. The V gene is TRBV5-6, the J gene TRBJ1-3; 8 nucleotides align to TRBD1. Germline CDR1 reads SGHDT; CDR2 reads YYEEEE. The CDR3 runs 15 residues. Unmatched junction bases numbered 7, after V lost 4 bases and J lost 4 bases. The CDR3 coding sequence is TGTGCCAGCAGCCCCGACAGGGGAGCCGGAAACACCATATATTTT. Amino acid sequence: CASSPDRGAGNTIYF. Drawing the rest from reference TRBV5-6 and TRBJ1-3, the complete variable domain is DAGVTQSPTHLIKTRGQQVTLRCSPKSGHDTVSWYQQALGQGPQFIFQYYEEEERQRGNFPDRFSGHQFPNYSSELNVNALLLGDSALYLCASSPDRGAGNTIYFGEGSWLTVV.

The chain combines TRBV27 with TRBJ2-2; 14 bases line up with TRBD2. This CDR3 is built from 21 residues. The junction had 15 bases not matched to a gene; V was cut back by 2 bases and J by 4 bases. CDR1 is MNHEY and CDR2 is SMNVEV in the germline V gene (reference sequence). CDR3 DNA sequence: TGTGCCAGCAGTTTACGGGTGGGGACTAGCGGGGGTTCTCCAGTCACCGGGGAGCTGTTTTTT. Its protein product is CASSLRVGTSGGSPVTGELFF.